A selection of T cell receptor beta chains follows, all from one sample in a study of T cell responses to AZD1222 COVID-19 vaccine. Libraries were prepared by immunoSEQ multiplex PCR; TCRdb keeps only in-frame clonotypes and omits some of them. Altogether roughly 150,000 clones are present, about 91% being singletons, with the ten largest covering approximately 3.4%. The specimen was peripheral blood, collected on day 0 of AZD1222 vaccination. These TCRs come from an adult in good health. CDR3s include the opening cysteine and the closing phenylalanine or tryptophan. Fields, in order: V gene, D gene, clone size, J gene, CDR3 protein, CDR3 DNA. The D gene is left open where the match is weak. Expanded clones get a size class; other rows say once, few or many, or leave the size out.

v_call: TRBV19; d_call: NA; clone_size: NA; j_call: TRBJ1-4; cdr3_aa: CASSYFREKLFF; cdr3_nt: TGTGCCAGTAGTTATTTTCGCGAAAAACTGTTTTTT
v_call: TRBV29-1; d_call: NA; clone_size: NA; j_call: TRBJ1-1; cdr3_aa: CSVEWGPGDTEAFF; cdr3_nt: TGCAGCGTTGAATGGGGTCCGGGGGACACTGAAGCTTTCTTT
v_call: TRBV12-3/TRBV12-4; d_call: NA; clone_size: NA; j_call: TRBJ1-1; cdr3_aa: CASTWGGYAEAFF; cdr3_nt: TGTGCCAGCACCTGGGGTGGTTACGCTGAAGCTTTCTTT
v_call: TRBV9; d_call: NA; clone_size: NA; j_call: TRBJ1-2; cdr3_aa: CASSVGQGLYGYTF; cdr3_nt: TGTGCCAGCAGCGTAGGGCAGGGGCTTTATGGCTACACCTTC
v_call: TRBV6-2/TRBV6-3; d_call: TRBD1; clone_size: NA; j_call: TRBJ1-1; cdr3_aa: CASSRQGTEAFF; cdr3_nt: TGTGCCAGCAGTCGACAGGGAACTGAAGCTTTCTTT
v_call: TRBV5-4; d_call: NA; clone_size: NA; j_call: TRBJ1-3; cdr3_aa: CASSLSLLGHTGNTIYF; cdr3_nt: TGTGCCAGCAGCTTATCGTTATTGGGTCATACTGGAAACACCATATATTTT
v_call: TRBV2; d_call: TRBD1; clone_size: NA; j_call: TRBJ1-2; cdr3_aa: CASSPVGQSRNVEGYTF; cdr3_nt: TGTGCCAGCAGTCCTGTGGGACAGAGCCGGAATGTGGAGGGCTACACCTTC
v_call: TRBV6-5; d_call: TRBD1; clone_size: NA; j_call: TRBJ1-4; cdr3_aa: CASSKTGGFYEKLFF; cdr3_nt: TGTGCCAGCAGTAAAACAGGGGGATTTTATGAAAAACTGTTTTTT
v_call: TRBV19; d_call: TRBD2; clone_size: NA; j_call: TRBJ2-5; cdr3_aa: CASSSGLAVGETQYF; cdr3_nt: TGTGCCAGTAGTTCAGGACTAGCGGTGGGGGAGACCCAGTACTTC
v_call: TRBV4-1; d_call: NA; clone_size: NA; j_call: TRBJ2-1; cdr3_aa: CASSNPGGYGEQFF; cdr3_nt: TGCGCCAGCAGCAACCCCGGGGGTTATGGTGAGCAGTTCTTC
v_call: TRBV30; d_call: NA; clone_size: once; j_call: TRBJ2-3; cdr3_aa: CAWSSTDTQYF; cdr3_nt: TGTGCCTGGAGCAGCACAGATACGCAGTATTTT
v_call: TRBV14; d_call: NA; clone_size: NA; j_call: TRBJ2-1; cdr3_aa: CASSQVGNEQFF; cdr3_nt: TGTGCCAGCAGCCAAGTAGGCAATGAGCAGTTCTTC
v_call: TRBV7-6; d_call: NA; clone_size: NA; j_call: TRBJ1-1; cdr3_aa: CASKSGTVNTEAFF; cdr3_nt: TGTGCCAGCAAATCCGGGACGGTGAACACTGAAGCTTTCTTT
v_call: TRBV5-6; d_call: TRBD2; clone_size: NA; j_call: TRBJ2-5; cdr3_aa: CASSLAGSGQETQYF; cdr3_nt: TGTGCCAGCAGCTTGGCCGGTAGCGGGCAAGAGACCCAGTACTTC
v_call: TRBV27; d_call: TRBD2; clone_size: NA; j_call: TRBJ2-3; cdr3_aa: CASSGGDSMTSTDTQYF; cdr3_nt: TGTGCCAGCAGTGGGGGGGACTCCATGACCAGCACAGATACGCAGTATTTT
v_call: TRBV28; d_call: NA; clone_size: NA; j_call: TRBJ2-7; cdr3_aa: CASSLSGRIYEQYF; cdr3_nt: TGTGCCAGCAGTTTGTCGGGACGGATCTACGAGCAGTACTTC
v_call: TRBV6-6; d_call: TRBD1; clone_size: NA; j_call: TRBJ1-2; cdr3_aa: CASSPTGGHGYTF; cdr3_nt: TGTGCCAGCAGCCCAACAGGGGGCCATGGCTACACCTTC
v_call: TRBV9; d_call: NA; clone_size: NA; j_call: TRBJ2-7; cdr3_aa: CASSPRLGSYEQYF; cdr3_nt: TGTGCCAGCAGCCCTCGACTAGGGTCCTACGAGCAGTACTTC
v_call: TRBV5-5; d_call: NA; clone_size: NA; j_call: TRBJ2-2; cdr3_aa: CASSLVLGSANTGELFF; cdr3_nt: TGTGCCAGCAGCTTGGTCCTAGGCTCCGCGAACACCGGGGAGCTGTTTTTT
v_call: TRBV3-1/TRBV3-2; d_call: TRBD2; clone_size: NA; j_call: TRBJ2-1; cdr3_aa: CASSHRTSGLYNEQFF; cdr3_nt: TGTGCCAGCAGCCATCGGACTAGCGGGCTATACAATGAGCAGTTCTTC
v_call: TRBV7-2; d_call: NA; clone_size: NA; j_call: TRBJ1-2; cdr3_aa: CASTLSGVNNYGYTF; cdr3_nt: TGTGCCAGCACCCTGTCGGGGGTAAATAACTATGGCTACACCTTC
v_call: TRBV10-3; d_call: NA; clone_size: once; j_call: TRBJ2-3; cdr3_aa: CAAAPAERTDTQYF; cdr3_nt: TGTGCCGCGGCCCCAGCGGAGCGGACAGATACGCAGTATTTT
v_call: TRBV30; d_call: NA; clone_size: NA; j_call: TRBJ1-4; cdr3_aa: CAWSFRGDEKLFF; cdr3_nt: TGTGCCTGGAGTTTCAGGGGTGACGAAAAACTGTTTTTT
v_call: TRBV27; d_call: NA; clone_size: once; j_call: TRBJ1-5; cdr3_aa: CASSRQDNQPQHF; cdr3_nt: TGTGCCAGCAGTCGCCAGGACAATCAGCCCCAGCATTTT
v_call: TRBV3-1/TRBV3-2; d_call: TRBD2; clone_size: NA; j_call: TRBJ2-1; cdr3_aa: CASSVGLAGTYNEQFF; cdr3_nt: TGTGCCAGCAGCGTCGGACTAGCGGGAACCTACAATGAGCAGTTCTTC
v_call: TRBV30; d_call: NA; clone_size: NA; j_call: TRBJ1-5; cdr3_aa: CAWSEGGDQPQHF; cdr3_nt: TGTGCCTGGAGTGAAGGGGGAGATCAGCCCCAGCATTTT
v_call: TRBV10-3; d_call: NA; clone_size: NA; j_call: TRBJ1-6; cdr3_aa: CAISRDLAREPLHF; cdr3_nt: TGTGCCATCAGTCGGGACCTAGCCAGGGAACCCCTCCACTTT
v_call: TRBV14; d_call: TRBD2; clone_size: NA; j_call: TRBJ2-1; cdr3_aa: CASSSLAGAPIYNEQFF; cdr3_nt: TGTGCCAGCAGCAGTTTGGCGGGAGCTCCCATATACAATGAGCAGTTCTTC
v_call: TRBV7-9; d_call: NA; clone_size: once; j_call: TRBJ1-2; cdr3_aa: CASSLLVNYGYTF; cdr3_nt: TGTGCCAGCAGCTTATTGGTTAACTATGGCTACACCTTC